Detailed here is one T cell receptor (beta chain). These data originate in a study of Tregs in tolerant kidney transplant recipients. The assay was immunoSEQ multiplex PCR, and TCRdb's table has in-frame clones only and misses some. The sample contains around 74,000 clones, nearly 98% of which appear only once. The V gene end was trimmed by 4 bases and the J gene end by 7 bases; junction bases not matched to a gene: 7. The CDR3 has 14 residues. The germline V gene encodes CDR1 GTSNPN and CDR2 SVGIG (reference sequence). The V gene is TRBV30, the J gene TRBJ1-6, with 7 bases that match TRBD1. The TCR sequence derives from a human donor who received a combined kidney and bone marrow transplant. The source material was CD4+ T cells from blood, sampled before the transplant. CDR3 DNA: TGTGCCTGGACCAGGGGACAGTTAAATTCACCCCTCCACTTT. Protein product: CAWTRGQLNSPLHF.